The entry that follows covers one TCR beta chain sequence. Its antigen is still unknown. The authors ran a second PCR of 7 to 11 cycles using a sample-barcoded 5' primer and a J-beta primer mix. The template-switch adaptor, which had 12 random nucleotides, put a tag on each cDNA molecule. MiXCR was run by TCRdb on the 5' RACE reads, yielding one entry per CDR3 protein. This table has over 1,500,000 distinct CDR3 sequences, about two fifths appearing once. This sample is part of a study of blood T cells in healthy people across ages. Germline V lookup: CDR1 SGDLS, CDR2 YYNGEE. This CDR3 is built from 16 residues. V gave up 2 bases and J gave up 6 bases, with 19 bases separating them. General study points: Long-lived donors had more naive CD4+ cells and higher diversity than aged donors. Diversity estimated from one million T cells was considered an underestimate. With age, beta diversity per million T cells declined roughly linearly, significantly by 30 to 50.

This chain uses TRBV9 with TRBJ2-3, with D maybe TRBD2 (5 bases). The receptor was derived from a human donor in good health. Material for sequencing was blood. The CDR3 DNA reads as TGTGCCAGCAGCGTCGCATTGGGCCGAGCGGCGGATACGCAGTATTTT. Translating gives CASSVALGRAADTQYF.